This T cell receptor beta chain was identified in a study of cytomegalovirus exposure and HLA in healthy donors. PCR amplification relied on 60 Vbeta primers (plus 13 Jbeta primers). Sequencing was performed with immunoSEQ multiplex PCR; in TCRdb, only in-frame clones are kept and a portion is missing. There are about 100,000 clones in the sample; 75% occur only once, and about 10% lies in the top ten. At the time of sampling, donors were nominally healthy, though unrecorded immune exposures were likely. Regarding the study as a whole: Using the classifier, cytomegalovirus status was reportedly diagnosed with high specificity and sensitivity. Follow-up analysis found HLA locus-dependent TCR association rates, highest for DRB1 and lowest for HLA-C.

Note on this clone: Its specificity is unknown.

In germline, CDR1 is SGDLS, CDR2 YYNGEE. CDR3 length equals 16 residues. After removal of 4 bases from V and 6 bases from J, the junction contained 12 bases not matched to a gene. Sequencing was done on a sample of PBMCs. The TCR sequence derives from a man aged 50 to 60 in good health and CMV-seronegative. The genes are TRBV9 and TRBJ2-3; 9 positions match TRBD2. The DNA for the CDR3 is TGTGCCAGCAGCATAAATAGCGGGAGCGAAAGGGATACGCAGTATTTT. It is translated as CASSINSGSERDTQYF. Based on the CDR3 plus reference TRBV9 and TRBJ2-3, the full variable domain is DSGVTQTPKHLITATGQRVTLRCSPRSGDLSVYWYQQSLDQGLQFLIQYYNGEERAKGNILERFSAQQFPDLHSELNLSSLELGDSALYFCASSINSGSERDTQYFGPGTRLTVL.